The clone carrying this TCR beta chain was observed a few times. Its antigen is as yet unknown. The data are from a study of T cell responses to AZD1222 COVID-19 vaccine. TCRdb's copy holds only in-frame clones and misses some; the assay was immunoSEQ multiplex PCR. The sample records 45,000 to 55,000 clones, around four fifths being singletons. The germline V and J ends were trimmed by 3 bases and 2 bases, with 10 bases remaining between them. This CDR3 is 15 amino acids long. Germline loops: CDR1 LNHNV, CDR2 YYDKDF (reference sequence). General observations from the study: Within unmutated variant regions lay the reported targets of nearly half of spike-specific TCRs.

The rearrangement joins TRBV15 to TRBJ1-4; D unresolved. This receptor was identified in an adult in good health. Sequenced material: peripheral blood, taken on day 0 of AZD1222 vaccination. The DNA for the CDR3 is TGTGCCACCAGCAGGAGTAGTGGGACTAATGAAAAACTGTTTTTT. It translates to CATSRSSGTNEKLFF.